Each of the 20 T cell receptor beta chains below was sequenced from the same sample in a study of vaccination and CD4 T cells after COVID-19. These receptors' antigens are unknown. The treatment: roughly 11-day PBMC culture with coronavirus spike peptide pools or control peptides (ViraFEST assay). Sequence data for DNA of cultured CD4+ T cells were generated by the Oncomine TCR Beta short-read assay. TCRdb reprocessed the PCR reads via MiXCR and lists one record per CDR3 protein. The table shows some 15,000 distinct CDR3 sequences, with roughly 36% occurring only once. Sequencing was carried out using cultured CD4+ T cells from blood. The source is a human donor with COVID-19.

This sequence joins TRBV20-1 and TRBJ2-5; unclear D gene. The V end lost 4 bases, the J end lost 4 bases, and 13 bases lay between the germline ends. The CDR3 runs to 13 residues. Germline V gives CDR1 DFQATT, CDR2 SNEGSKA (reference sequence). The CDR3 nucleotides are TGCAGTGCTATCTCCCCTGATAGAGAGACCCAGTACTTC. Its translation: CSAISPDRETQYF.

The V gene is TRBV20-1, the J gene TRBJ2-1; no definite D call. V lost 4 bases to trimming and J lost 0 bases, with 13 bases between them. The CDR3 is 15 amino acids. Germline values: CDR1 DFQATT, CDR2 SNEGSKA (reference sequence). Written as DNA, the CDR3 is TGCAGTGCTACGCCTAGGACCCGCTCCTACAATGAGCAGTTCTTC. This translates into CSATPRTRSYNEQFF.

This chain uses TRBV18 with TRBJ2-5; TRBD1 is a possible D gene (5 bases). CDR3 length: 14 residues. The V end lost 4 bases, the J end lost 1 base, and 10 bases lay between the germline ends. In germline, CDR1 is KGHSH, CDR2 LQKENI. The CDR3 here is CASSLTAAQETQYF. The CDR3 nucleotides read TGTGCCAGCTCACTGACAGCTGCCCAAGAGACCCAGTACTTC.

This clonotype was counted only a few times. The genes are TRBV6-5 and TRBJ2-3; D uncertain. The V gene's germline CDR1 is MNHEY and CDR2 SVGAGI. There are 13 residues in the CDR3. The V and J ends lost 2 bases and 2 bases respectively, with 5 bases between them. The CDR3 region is CASSYLDTDTQYF. The DNA of the CDR3 is TGTGCCAGCAGTTACCTAGACACAGATACGCAGTATTTT.

Here the CDR3 DNA reads TGTGCCAGCAGTGAACGCTTAGCCGGGACCCAGTACTTC. Its protein is CASSERLAGTQYF. The gene calls are TRBV6-1 and TRBJ2-5; D is unresolved. V was trimmed by 2 bases and J by 7 bases, leaving 11 bases between them. This CDR3 has 13 residues. Germline-derived CDR1 and CDR2 are MNHNS and SASEGT.

The V call is TRBV7-2, the J call TRBJ2-3, with 12 bases identical to TRBD2. CDR1 and CDR2 (germline): SGHTA, FQGNSA. Losses at the gene ends were 7 bases for V and 6 bases for J; bases not matched to a gene: 8. This CDR3 is 15 amino acids long. The CDR3 DNA is TGTGCCAGCAAAAAGGCTAGCGGGGGGGGCGATACGCAGTATTTT. This translates into CASKKASGGGDTQYF. The full variable domain, rest sourced from reference TRBV7-2 and TRBJ2-3, is GAGVSQSPSNKVTEKGKDVELRCDPISGHTALYWYRQSLGQGLEFLIYFQGNSAPDKSGLPSDRFSAERTGGSVSTLTIQRTQQEDSAVYLCASKKASGGGDTQYFGPGTRLTVL.

The CDR3 DNA reads TGTGCCAGCCTGGCCCTGGAGGGCTACACCTTC. Translating it yields CASLALEGYTF. The gene calls are TRBV6-1 and TRBJ1-2; the D is unclear. The germline V and J ends were trimmed by 8 bases and 8 bases, with 12 bases remaining between them. CDR3 length equals 11 residues. CDR1 is MNHNS and CDR2 is SASEGT in the germline V gene.

This sequence joins TRBV28 and TRBJ2-4; no clear D. CDR3 size: 13 residues. CDR1 and CDR2 (germline): MDHEN, SYDVKM. The germline V and J ends were trimmed by 7 bases and 3 bases, with 10 bases remaining between them. The CDR3 DNA reads as TGTGCCAGCAACCAGCCCGGCAAAAACATTCAGTACTTC. As protein: CASNQPGKNIQYF.

This clonotype appeared a few times. V is TRBV28 and J is TRBJ1-1, with D tentatively TRBD1 (6 bases). Trimming took off 7 bases at V and 1 base at J, with 13 bases between the two ends. This CDR3 contains 14 residues. Germline CDR1 MDHEN, CDR2 SYDVKM. CDR3 region: CASMGAAQNTEAFF. In DNA form, the CDR3 reads TGTGCCAGCATGGGGGCAGCACAGAACACTGAAGCTTTCTTT.

For the CDR3, the DNA is TGTGCCACCAGCACCTCAGGAAACACCATATATTTT. Protein product: CATSTSGNTIYF. The chain is built from TRBV15 and TRBJ1-3; D is unclear. Germline V gene sequence: CDR1 LNHNV, CDR2 YYDKDF (reference sequence). The CDR3 has 12 residues. V lost 4 bases and J lost 4, with 5 bases in between.

This clonotype was observed a single time. This sequence joins TRBV28 and TRBJ1-5, with a possible D match to TRBD1 (6 bases). The germline gives CDR1 MDHEN, CDR2 SYDVKM. The CDR3 is 15 amino acids. V was pared by 2 bases and J by 0 bases, with 8 bases between. This CDR3 is CASSLQGSSNQPQHF. The CDR3 nucleotides read TGTGCCAGCAGTTTACAGGGGAGTAGCAATCAGCCCCAGCATTTT.

In its sample, this clonotype was seen a few times. One end of the junction does not line up with germline, which may come from a read error. The chain employs TRBV7-9 and TRBJ2-7, with D possibly being TRBD2 (6 bases). Germline CDR1 reads SEHNR; CDR2 reads FQNEAQ (reference sequence). The CDR3 runs 12 residues. CDR3 amino acids: CASTGRDPEEYF. CDR3 sequence (DNA): TGTGCCAGCACCGGGCGGGACCCCGAGGAGTACTTC. The full variable domain, completed using reference TRBV7-9 and TRBJ2-7, is DTGVSQNPRHKITKRGQNVTFRCDPISEHNRLYWYRQTLGQGPEFLTYFQNEAQLEKSRLLSDRFSAERPKGSFSTLEIQRTEQGDSAMYLCASTGRDPEEYFGPGTRLTVT.

V and J are TRBV27 and TRBJ1-4, with 10 nucleotides matching TRBD1. V shed 6 bases and J 5 bases; nucleotides not matched to a gene: 15. This CDR3 region has 18 residues. Germline CDR1 reads MNHEY; CDR2 reads SMNVEV (reference sequence). In nucleotides, the CDR3 is TGTGCCAGCAGGATGACAGGGGGCGCTTTCGTCCCGAATGAAAAACTGTTTTTT. Translated: CASRMTGGAFVPNEKLFF.

This clonotype occurred a few times. V gene TRBV4-2 combines with J gene TRBJ2-2; perhaps TRBD2 as D (6 bases). Germline V gene sequence: CDR1 LGHNA, CDR2 YNFKEQ. The CDR3 is made up of 16 amino acids. V shed 2 bases and J shed 3 bases, with 13 bases lying between them. CDR3 sequence (DNA): TGTGCCAGCAGCCAACCGCCGGGACTCCACACCGGGGAGCTGTTTTTT. It codes for CASSQPPGLHTGELFF.

The chain has TRBV25-1 and TRBJ2-2; 7 bases line up with TRBD1. This CDR3 has 15 amino acids. V shed 7 bases, J shed 4 bases, and the junction held 9 bases outside the gene matches. Per the germline V gene, CDR1 is MGHDK and CDR2 is SYGVNS. The CDR3 here is CASMPNRGSTGELFF. The CDR3 DNA reads TGTGCCAGCATGCCCAACAGGGGTTCCACCGGGGAGCTGTTTTTT.

This chain connects TRBV5-8 to TRBJ2-1; TRBD1 agrees at 8 bases. After removal of 2 bases from V and 8 bases from J, the junction contained 9 bases not matched to a gene. Per germline, CDR1 SGHTS and CDR2 YDEGEE. CDR3 size: 15 residues. This chain's CDR3 is CASSLGQGQVDEQFF. The CDR3 DNA follows: TGTGCCAGCAGCTTAGGACAGGGTCAAGTGGATGAGCAGTTCTTC.

This chain joins TRBV6-1 and TRBJ2-7; D is unclear. V was trimmed by 0 bases and J by 0 bases, leaving 9 bases between them. The germline V gene has CDR1 MNHNS and CDR2 SASEGT. This CDR3 contains 15 residues. CDR3 protein: CASSEAAKGSYEQYF. For the CDR3, the DNA is TGTGCCAGCAGTGAAGCGGCGAAGGGCTCCTACGAGCAGTACTTC.

V is TRBV27 and J is TRBJ2-1; 12 bases fit TRBD2. V was pared by 3 bases and J by 7 bases, with 7 bases of the junction left unmatched. CDR1 is MNHEY, CDR2 SMNVEV, per germline (reference sequence). CDR3 length: 16 amino acids. DNA for the CDR3: TGTGCCAGCAGTTTTTCTAGCGGGGGGGCCGGAAATGAGCAGTTCTTC. As protein: CASSFSSGGAGNEQFF.

Notes on this clonotype: A much larger clone sits a single nucleotide away, making a read error possible. The chain combines TRBV6-2 or TRBV6-3 with TRBJ2-3, with a possible D match to TRBD2 (6 bases). Germline V CDR1 and CDR2: MNHEY, SVGEGT. The CDR3 extends over 15 amino acids. The DNA of the CDR3 is TGTGCCAGCGGTTACTCGGCGGGGCTCTCAGATACGCAGTATTTT. As protein: CASGYSAGLSDTQYF.

This clonotype showed up just a few times. The chain uses TRBV4-1 and TRBJ1-6; D perhaps matches TRBD1 (6 bases). Trimming stripped 4 bases from V and 7 bases from J, with 14 bases between. Germline lookup yields CDR1 MGHRA and CDR2 YSYEKL. This CDR3 is built from 15 residues. The CDR3 protein is CASSPGGGKNSPLHF. CDR3 bases: TGCGCCAGCAGCCCGGGAGGGGGGAAGAATTCACCCCTCCACTTT.